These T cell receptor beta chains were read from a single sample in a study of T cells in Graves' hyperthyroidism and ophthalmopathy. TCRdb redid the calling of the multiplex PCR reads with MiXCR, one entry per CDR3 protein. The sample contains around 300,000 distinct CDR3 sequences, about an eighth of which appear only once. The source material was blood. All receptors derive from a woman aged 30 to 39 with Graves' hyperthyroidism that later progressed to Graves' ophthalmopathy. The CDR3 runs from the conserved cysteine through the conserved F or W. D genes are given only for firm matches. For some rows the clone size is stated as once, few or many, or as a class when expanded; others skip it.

CDR3nt: TGTGCCAGCAGTCACACGACAGGTCCTCAGAGCGAGCAGTACTTC
CDR3aa: CASSHTTGPQSEQYF
v_gene: TRBV6-2/TRBV6-3
j_gene: TRBJ2-7
len: 15
d_gene: -
abundance: many

CDR3nt: TGTGCCATCAGTCCTAGCGGACTAGCGGAAACCTACGAGCAGTACTTC
CDR3aa: CAISPSGLAETYEQYF
v_gene: TRBV10-3
j_gene: TRBJ2-7
len: 16
d_gene: TRBD2
abundance: many

CDR3nt: TGTGCCAGCAGCTCCTTGGCCGGCGGTGCCACAGATACGCAGTATTTT
CDR3aa: CASSSLAGGATDTQYF
v_gene: TRBV4-2
j_gene: TRBJ2-3
len: 16
d_gene: -
abundance: few

CDR3nt: TGTGCCAGCAGCCAAACAACCGAGTCCACTGAAGCTTTCTTT
CDR3aa: CASSQTTESTEAFF
v_gene: TRBV11-3
j_gene: TRBJ1-1
len: 14
d_gene: -
abundance: many

CDR3nt: TGTGCCAGCAGCCTACCCATTACTAGCGGGAGGTACACAGATACGCAGTATTTT
CDR3aa: CASSLPITSGRYTDTQYF
v_gene: TRBV6-1
j_gene: TRBJ2-3
len: 18
d_gene: TRBD2
abundance: few

CDR3nt: TGTGCCAGCAGTCGTTACAGGGGGCTAAAGGAGACCCAGTACTTC
CDR3aa: CASSRYRGLKETQYF
v_gene: TRBV6-1
j_gene: TRBJ2-5
len: 15
d_gene: TRBD1
abundance: few

CDR3nt: TGTGCCAGCTCACCAGGGGACAGTGCTAATTCACCCCTCCACTTT
CDR3aa: CASSPGDSANSPLHF
v_gene: TRBV18
j_gene: TRBJ1-6
len: 15
d_gene: TRBD1
abundance: many

CDR3nt: TGTGCCAGTAGTTTACCGCCGGGACTAGCATCGAACACCGGGGAGCTGTTTTTT
CDR3aa: CASSLPPGLASNTGELFF
v_gene: TRBV19
j_gene: TRBJ2-2
len: 18
d_gene: TRBD2
abundance: few

CDR3nt: TGTGCCAGCAGCCACACTAGTTACTCAGATACGCAGTATTTT
CDR3aa: CASSHTSYSDTQYF
v_gene: TRBV7-8
j_gene: TRBJ2-3
len: 14
d_gene: -
abundance: many

CDR3nt: TGCGCCAGCAGGGATAGCGGTAAAACAGATACGCAGTATTTT
CDR3aa: CASRDSGKTDTQYF
v_gene: TRBV5-1
j_gene: TRBJ2-3
len: 14
d_gene: -
abundance: few

CDR3nt: TGTGCCAGCAGCCTTCAACGACTAGCCGGAAACTCTGGGGCCAACGTCCTGACTTTC
CDR3aa: CASSLQRLAGNSGANVLTF
v_gene: TRBV5-8
j_gene: TRBJ2-6
len: 19
d_gene: TRBD2
abundance: -